This passage covers 26 T cell receptor beta chains from one sample sequenced in a study of blood T cell repertoires in COVID-19. The assay was immunoSEQ multiplex PCR, and TCRdb's table has in-frame clones only and misses some. The table lists about 310,000 clones, more than 85% of them singletons. Source material: peripheral blood. These receptors all come from a man between 65 and 80 years old with acute or convalescent COVID-19.

V and J are TRBV6-6 and TRBJ2-1; 11 nucleotides align to TRBD1. CDR1 is MNHNY and CDR2 is SVGAGI in the germline V gene (reference sequence). Trimming removed 6 bases from V and 7 bases from J; junction bases left unmatched: 5. This CDR3 contains 14 residues. The CDR3 loop is CASRPGTGGNEQFF. CDR3 sequence (DNA): TGTGCCAGCAGGCCCGGGACAGGGGGAAATGAGCAGTTCTTC.

The gene calls are TRBV29-1 and TRBJ1-2; D perhaps matches TRBD1 (6 bases). CDR1 and CDR2 (germline): SQVTM, ANQGSEA. V was trimmed by 0 bases and J by 4 bases, leaving 12 bases between them. The CDR3 is made up of 14 amino acids. CDR3 coding DNA: TGCAGCGTTGAAGACGGTCAGGGGATCTATGGCTACACCTTC. Encoded protein: CSVEDGQGIYGYTF.

This chain joins TRBV18 and TRBJ2-1; TRBD2 aligns across 8 bases. With V trimmed by 5 bases and J by 6 bases, 9 bases remained unmatched. In germline, CDR1 is KGHSH, CDR2 LQKENI. The CDR3 has 15 residues. CDR3 sequence: CASSSSGTRGNEQFF. CDR3 in DNA: TGTGCCAGCTCAAGCTCCGGGACTAGGGGCAATGAGCAGTTCTTC.

This chain uses TRBV6-2 or TRBV6-3 with TRBJ1-2; TRBD1 aligns across 9 bases. This CDR3 contains 15 residues. Germline CDR1 reads MNHEY; CDR2 reads SVGEGT. With V trimmed by 6 bases and J by 2 bases, 7 bases remained unmatched. This chain's CDR3 is CASSWDRERNYGYTF. The CDR3 region has the DNA TGTGCCAGCAGCTGGGACAGGGAACGGAACTATGGCTACACCTTC.

The rearrangement joins TRBV7-2 to TRBJ2-5, with D perhaps TRBD2 (6 bases). The CDR3 covers 17 residues. Trimming took off 2 bases at V and 7 bases at J, with 23 bases between the two ends. Germline-derived CDR1 and CDR2 are SGHTA and FQGNSA. The CDR3: CASSLHGARGETRTQYF. In nucleotides, the CDR3 is TGTGCCAGCAGCTTACATGGGGCTCGGGGCGAGACTAGGACCCAGTACTTC.

The chain links TRBV6-6 to TRBJ1-1, with D possibly being TRBD1 (5 bases). The ends were cut back, 0 bases at V and 4 bases at J, with 9 bases in the middle. The CDR3 has 14 amino acids. CDR1 and CDR2 (germline): MNHNY, SVGAGI (reference sequence). CDR3 in DNA: TGTGCCAGCAGTTACTCCGGGGGATCCACTGAAGCTTTCTTT. The encoded protein is CASSYSGGSTEAFF.

The chain links TRBV4-3 to TRBJ2-5; 13 nucleotides align to TRBD2. CDR3 length: 18 amino acids. V lost 4 bases, J lost 0 bases, and 8 bases stayed unmatched. CDR1 and CDR2 (germline): LGHNA, YSLEER. CDR3 sequence: CASSRETSGGSYQETQYF. In DNA form, the CDR3 reads TGCGCCAGCAGCCGAGAGACTAGCGGGGGGTCGTACCAAGAGACCCAGTACTTC.

Turning to this clone: The junction departs from germline at one end; a sequencing error may be responsible. Here the CDR3 reads CASSRDTRHF. The DNA for the CDR3 is TGTGCCAGCAGCCGGGACACACGGCATTTT. The chain has TRBV28 and TRBJ1-3; maybe TRBD1 (6 bases). The CDR3 extends over 10 amino acids. Germline V gene sequence: CDR1 MDHEN, CDR2 SYDVKM.

The chain joins TRBV6-5 to TRBJ1-1; TRBD1 matches at 9 bases. Germline V gene sequence: CDR1 MNHEY, CDR2 SVGAGI. CDR3 length equals 13 residues. Trimming at V came to 6 bases and at J to 13 bases, leaving 12 bases not matched to a gene. CDR3 protein: CASRIPGQGEYFF. CDR3 sequence (DNA): TGTGCCAGCAGAATTCCGGGACAGGGAGAGTATTTCTTT.

This chain joins TRBV5-4 and TRBJ2-7; D ambiguous. V was pared by 2 bases and J by 2 bases, with 8 bases between. Germline V gene data show CDR1 as SGHNT and CDR2 as YYREEE (reference sequence). This CDR3 contains 13 residues. CDR3 in amino acids: CASSFFEAYEQYF. The CDR3 region has the DNA TGTGCCAGCAGCTTCTTCGAGGCCTACGAGCAGTACTTC.

The rearrangement joins TRBV5-1 to TRBJ2-2; no reliable D call. CDR3 length: 14 amino acids. The germline V and J ends were trimmed by 1 base and 4 bases, with 8 bases remaining between them. CDR1 SGHRS and CDR2 YFSETQ come from the germline V gene. CDR3 bases: TGCGCCAGCAGCTTGATAGCCCCCACCGGGGAGCTGTTTTTT. It is translated as CASSLIAPTGELFF.

The V call is TRBV12-3 or TRBV12-4, the J call TRBJ1-5; TRBD1 matches at 12 bases. J was trimmed by 9 bases and V by 6 bases; bases with no gene match: 3. The CDR3 sequence is 13 residues long. The CDR3 reads CASRGQGARPQHF. In DNA, the CDR3 is TGTGCCAGCAGGGGACAGGGGGCGAGGCCCCAGCATTTT.

The rearrangement links TRBV10-1 to TRBJ2-1; TRBD2 agrees at 9 bases. This CDR3 is built from 18 residues. CDR1 and CDR2 (germline): WNHNN, SYGVQD (reference sequence). V lost 4 bases to trimming and J lost 0 bases; unmatched junction nucleotides: 10. The CDR3 coding sequence is TGCGCCAGCAGTGGCCCAGCGGGAGGTCGAGTCTCCTACAATGAGCAGTTCTTC. Its translation: CASSGPAGGRVSYNEQFF.

The rearrangement links TRBV19 to TRBJ2-2, with D possibly being TRBD1 (5 bases). The CDR3 consists of 16 residues. Germline CDR1 and CDR2: LNHDA and SQIVND (reference sequence). Deletions cut 3 bases from V and 3 bases from J, with 14 bases between. For the CDR3, the DNA is TGTGCCAGTAGTATTGTTGCAGGGATTTACACCGGGGAGCTGTTTTTT. This codes for CASSIVAGIYTGELFF.

This sequence joins TRBV5-1 and TRBJ2-5; 11 bases line up with TRBD2. Germline V CDR1 and CDR2: SGHRS, YFSETQ. V was clipped by 4 bases and J by 3 bases; unmatched bases: 8. This CDR3 is 16 amino acids long. The CDR3 loop reads CASSLLPGLAEETQYF. CDR3 nucleotides: TGCGCCAGCAGCCTCCTACCGGGACTAGCGGAAGAGACCCAGTACTTC.

The V and J genes are TRBV27 and TRBJ1-2; D gene uncertain. Trimming cost V 0 bases and J 3 bases, with 8 bases left between them. CDR3 length: 14 residues. CDR1 MNHEY and CDR2 SMNVEV come from the germline V gene (reference sequence). The CDR3 DNA reads TGTGCCAGCAGTTTATCCACAGCTGACTATGGCTACACCTTC. The encoded protein is CASSLSTADYGYTF.

This sequence joins TRBV2 and TRBJ2-1, with D possibly TRBD1 on 6 matching bases. V was clipped by 6 bases and J by 6 bases, with 15 bases between them. This CDR3 comprises 14 residues. Germline loops: CDR1 SNHLY, CDR2 FYNNEI. Here the CDR3 reads CASRSRGGGNEQFF. Here the CDR3 DNA reads TGTGCCAGCAGGTCCAGAGGGGGTGGCAATGAGCAGTTCTTC.

The rearrangement links TRBV18 to TRBJ2-3, with 9 bases that match TRBD2. The germline CDR1 and CDR2 sequences are KGHSH and LQKENI. This CDR3 region has 19 residues. J gave up 2 bases and V 2 bases, and 14 bases lay outside the gene matches. The CDR3 sequence is CASSPETGIAGVNTDTQYF. CDR3 DNA sequence: TGTGCCAGCTCACCAGAAACGGGCATAGCGGGAGTAAACACAGATACGCAGTATTTT.

Here the CDR3 DNA reads TGTGCCAGCAGTCCTGAATCTAAGAGGACTGAAGCTTTCTTT. Amino acid sequence: CASSPESKRTEAFF. The chain uses TRBV28 and TRBJ1-1; D is unclear. Germline assignment: CDR1 MDHEN and CDR2 SYDVKM. The CDR3 is 14 amino acids. Between the trimmed V and J ends, which lost 5 bases and 5 bases, there was a span of 15 bases.

This clone was observed a few times. The chain joins TRBV5-1 to TRBJ1-1, with a possible D match to TRBD1 (6 bases). Per the germline V gene, CDR1 is SGHRS and CDR2 is YFSETQ. The CDR3 totals 14 residues. V lost 1 base to trimming and J lost 1 base, with 8 bases between them. The CDR3 nucleotides read TGCGCCAGCAGCTTGTGGGACACGAACACTGAAGCTTTCTTT. This translates into CASSLWDTNTEAFF.

The CDR3 region is CYISRVANTEAFF. CDR3 nucleotides: TGCTATATCTCCCGGGTAGCGAACACTGAAGCTTTCTTT. The V and J genes are TRBV29-1 and TRBJ1-1, with no clear D. Germline V lookup: CDR1 SQVTM, CDR2 ANQGSEA. The CDR3 totals 13 residues. The full variable domain, in which reference TRBV29-1 and TRBJ1-1 provide the parts outside the CDR3, is SAVISQKPSRDICQRGTSLTIQCQVDSQVTMMFWYRQQPGQSLTLIATANQGSEATYESGFVIDKFPISRPNLTFSTLTVSNMSPEDSSIYLCYISRVANTEAFFGQGTRLTVV.

The chain's CDR3 is CASSLDRGNTEAFF. In nucleotides, the CDR3 is TGTGCCAGCAGCTTGGACAGGGGGAACACTGAAGCTTTCTTT. The J gene is TRBJ1-1, the V gene TRBV5-4; 7 bases match TRBD1. Losses at the gene ends were 0 bases for V and 1 base for J; bases not matched to a gene: 0. CDR1 SGHNT and CDR2 YYREEE come from the germline V gene (reference sequence). This CDR3 comprises 14 residues.

The chain recombines TRBV12-3 or TRBV12-4 with TRBJ2-7; D uncertain. V was shortened by 6 bases and J by 6 bases, with 9 bases between the two germline ends. The CDR3 has 11 residues. CDR3 nucleotides: TGTGCCAGCAGCAGTTCAGTCGAGCAGTACTTC. It translates to CASSSSVEQYF.

This clone was counted between two and nine times. This chain joins TRBV4-3 and TRBJ2-5; 13 nucleotides line up with TRBD2. CDR1 and CDR2 (germline): LGHNA, YSLEER. V shed 0 bases, J shed 4 bases, and the junction held 11 bases outside the gene matches. This CDR3 is built from 19 residues. The chain's CDR3 is CASSQDILLAGGPGETQYF. The CDR3 DNA sequence: TGCGCCAGCAGCCAAGATATCCTACTAGCGGGAGGGCCCGGAGAGACCCAGTACTTC.

V gene TRBV7-9 combines with J gene TRBJ2-5; 15 nucleotides align to TRBD2. The CDR3 loop spans 14 amino acids. Germline-derived CDR1 and CDR2 are SEHNR and FQNEAQ (reference sequence). V was clipped by 5 bases and J by 12 bases; unmatched bases: 7. In DNA form, the CDR3 reads TGTGCCAGCAGCCCGGGGACTAGCGGGGGGTCCGAGTACTTC. Its translation: CASSPGTSGGSEYF. The whole variable domain, filled in from reference TRBV7-9 and TRBJ2-5, reads DTGVSQNPRHKITKRGQNVTFRCDPISEHNRLYWYRQTLGQGPEFLTYFQNEAQLEKSRLLSDRFSAERPKGSFSTLEIQRTEQGDSAMYLCASSPGTSGGSEYFGPGTRLLVL.

This clone was counted a single time. The gene calls are TRBV5-1 and TRBJ1-4, with D perhaps matching TRBD1 (6 bases). V lost 4 bases and J 7 bases, leaving 20 bases between the germline ends. This CDR3 region has 16 residues. Germline CDR1 and CDR2: SGHRS and YFSETQ. The CDR3 protein is CASSQGGGSRAEKLFF. The CDR3 bases are TGCGCCAGCAGCCAAGGGGGGGGAAGCCGCGCTGAAAAACTGTTTTTT.